The 30 T cell receptor beta chains below were found in one sample sequenced in a study of blood T cell repertoires in COVID-19. Measured with immunoSEQ multiplex PCR; TCRdb has only the in-frame clones, and not every one. The data contain 200,000 to 250,000 clones, approximately 75% of them seen just once; the ten biggest clones take up about a tenth. Sequenced material: PBMCs or T cells enriched from blood (not recorded which). The source of these receptors is a man in his forties or fifties who had recovered from COVID-19.

The chain carries TRBV11-2 and TRBJ2-1; TRBD2 is a possible D gene (7 bases). V gave up 1 base and J gave up 4 bases, with 17 bases separating them. The CDR3 loop spans 17 amino acids. The germline V gene encodes CDR1 SGHAT and CDR2 FQNNGV. CDR3 amino acids: CASSLGGRTAGYNEQFF. The CDR3, as DNA: TGTGCCAGCAGCTTAGGGGGGCGGACAGCGGGATACAATGAGCAGTTCTTC.

The V and J genes are TRBV4-2 and TRBJ2-2; TRBD2 agrees at 12 bases. CDR3 length equals 17 residues. Unmatched junction bases numbered 5, after V lost 1 base and J lost 5 bases. Germline CDR1 is LGHNA and CDR2 is YNFKEQ. CDR3 region: CASSQGTSGMATGELFF. The CDR3 nucleotides read TGTGCCAGCAGCCAAGGGACTAGCGGGATGGCAACCGGGGAGCTGTTTTTT.

The chain joins TRBV7-3 to TRBJ1-4; D not certain. This CDR3 has 15 residues. The ends were cut back, 5 bases at V and 2 bases at J, with 12 bases in the middle. The germline CDR1 and CDR2 sequences are SGHTA and FQGTGA. The CDR3 DNA sequence: TGTGCCAGCAGCCCGAACGGCGGGACTAATGAAAAACTGTTTTTT. Translation gives CASSPNGGTNEKLFF.

This chain links TRBV29-1 with TRBJ2-1; TRBD2 matches at 10 bases. From germline, CDR1 is SQVTM and CDR2 ANQGSEA. The V and J ends lost 7 bases and 3 bases, in that order; junction bases with no gene match: 6. The CDR3 has 14 amino acids. The CDR3 sequence: CSALGLALYNEQFF. The CDR3 bases are TGCAGCGCCTTGGGACTAGCGCTCTACAATGAGCAGTTCTTC.

In nucleotides, the CDR3 is TGTGCCAGCAGCCCGCCCGGAGGCGATAGGGTAGACGACGAGCAGTACTTC. This translates into CASSPPGGDRVDDEQYF. V and J are TRBV5-6 and TRBJ2-7; D may be TRBD2 (5 bases). The CDR3 length is 17 residues. Germline V gives CDR1 SGHDT, CDR2 YYEEEE. Trimming stripped 4 bases from V and 5 bases from J, with 25 bases between.

This clone was counted a single time. The chain couples TRBV7-6 to TRBJ1-1; no clear D. V lost 3 bases, J lost 0 bases, and 8 bases lay in between. This CDR3 region has 14 residues. Germline-derived CDR1 and CDR2 are SGHVS and FNYEAQ. The CDR3 DNA reads TGTGCCAGCAGCTTCAGGCAGATGAACACTGAAGCTTTCTTT. Protein: CASSFRQMNTEAFF. Full variable domain (remainder filled in from reference TRBV7-6 and TRBJ1-1): GAGVSQSPRYKVTKRGQDVALRCDPISGHVSLYWYRQALGQGPEFLTYFNYEAQQDKSGLPNDRFSAERPEGSISTLTIQRTEQRDSAMYRCASSFRQMNTEAFFGQGTRLTVV.

The V and J genes are TRBV3-1 (or the pseudogene TRBV3-2) and TRBJ1-2; 7 bases are a match to TRBD1. J lost 4 bases, V lost 8 bases, and 10 bases had no gene match. The CDR3 loop spans 14 amino acids. Germline loops: CDR1 LGHDT, CDR2 YNNKEL (reference sequence). This chain's CDR3 is CASSPGTATYGYTF. CDR3 coding DNA: TGTGCCAGCTCCCCTGGGACAGCCACCTATGGCTACACCTTC.

The rearrangement joins TRBV5-1 to TRBJ2-3, with D possibly matching TRBD2 (5 bases). The germline gives CDR1 SGHRS, CDR2 YFSETQ. V was trimmed by 0 bases and J by 2 bases, leaving 10 bases between them. The CDR3 is made up of 15 amino acids. CDR3 DNA sequence: TGCGCCAGCAGCTTGGCCGGGAAGAACACAGATACGCAGTATTTT. Residues: CASSLAGKNTDTQYF. The variable domain in full, completed from reference TRBV5-1 and TRBJ2-3, reads KAGVTQTPRYLIKTRGQQVTLSCSPISGHRSVSWYQQTPGQGLQFLFEYFSETQRNKGNFPGRFSGRQFSNSRSEMNVSTLELGDSALYLCASSLAGKNTDTQYFGPGTRLTVL.

The chain recombines TRBV29-1 with TRBJ1-6; TRBD1 matches 9 bases. CDR3 length: 15 amino acids. Germline values: CDR1 SQVTM, CDR2 ANQGSEA. Trimming removed 4 bases from V and 5 bases from J; junction bases left unmatched: 6. The CDR3 DNA follows: TGCAGCGTTGTACAGGGGGCCAACAATAATTCACCCCTCCACTTT. It is translated as CSVVQGANNNSPLHF.

DNA for the CDR3: TGTGCCCAAGGGGCAGGGGGCGGCCAAAACTATGGCTACACCTTC. It yields the protein CAQGAGGGQNYGYTF. This chain links TRBV2 with TRBJ1-2; 8 nucleotides match TRBD1. CDR3 size: 15 residues. V lost 11 bases, J lost 2 bases, and 13 bases stayed unmatched. The germline gives CDR1 SNHLY, CDR2 FYNNEI.

V usage is TRBV19 and J usage is TRBJ1-4; perhaps TRBD1 as D (5 bases). CDR1 is LNHDA, CDR2 SQIVND, per germline (reference sequence). The ends were cut back, 7 bases at V and 6 bases at J, with 12 bases in the middle. The CDR3 loop spans 13 amino acids. As DNA, the CDR3 is TGTGCCAGTATGGGGGGATGGGATGAAAAACTGTTTTTT. Protein sequence: CASMGGWDEKLFF.

V gene TRBV15 combines with J gene TRBJ2-1; 11 bases map to TRBD2. There are 15 residues in the CDR3. From germline, CDR1 is LNHNV and CDR2 YYDKDF (reference sequence). J lost 4 bases, V lost 5 bases, and 4 bases had no gene match. This chain's CDR3 is CATSGGTSGYNEQFF. The CDR3 DNA sequence: TGTGCCACCAGCGGGGGGACTAGCGGTTACAATGAGCAGTTCTTC.

The chain couples TRBV29-1 to TRBJ1-1, with 7 bases lining up with TRBD1. Unmatched junction bases numbered 14, after V lost 6 bases and J lost 10 bases. CDR1 is SQVTM, CDR2 ANQGSEA, per germline. The CDR3 has 13 amino acids. The CDR3 spells CSVPGQRTDSAFF. As DNA, the CDR3 is TGCAGCGTACCGGGACAGAGGACAGATTCAGCTTTCTTT.

V is TRBV9 and J is TRBJ1-4, with a possible D match to TRBD1 (5 bases). V lost 3 bases and J lost 2, with 8 bases in between. CDR1 and CDR2 from the germline V gene are SGDLS and YYNGEE. The CDR3 has 14 amino acids. The CDR3 reads CASSAGGTNEKLFF. The CDR3 region has the DNA TGTGCCAGCAGCGCGGGGGGGACTAATGAAAAACTGTTTTTT.

V gene TRBV19 combines with J gene TRBJ1-2; 10 positions agree with TRBD1. The junction had 15 bases not matched to a gene; V was cut back by 9 bases and J by 8 bases. The CDR3 contains 15 residues. In germline, CDR1 is LNHDA, CDR2 SQIVND (reference sequence). The CDR3 region is CASHQDRQGAGGYTF. In DNA, the CDR3 is TGTGCCAGCCACCAAGACCGACAGGGGGCTGGGGGCTACACCTTC.

The V and J genes are TRBV7-9 and TRBJ1-1, with D perhaps TRBD1 (5 bases). The germline V gene has CDR1 SEHNR and CDR2 FQNEAQ (reference sequence). Trimming left V 5 bases short and J 4 bases short, with 14 bases between. The CDR3 spans 14 residues. CDR3 region: CASSRSGGSTEAFF. CDR3 in DNA: TGTGCCAGCAGCCGATCTGGGGGGAGCACTGAAGCTTTCTTT.

J is TRBJ2-7 and V is TRBV7-9; D gene uncertain. CDR3 length: 14 residues. Germline V gene lookup returns CDR1 SEHNR and CDR2 FQNEAQ (reference sequence). Trimming stripped 3 bases from V and 2 bases from J, with 11 bases between. CDR3 in amino acids: CASSLTYTTYEQYF. DNA of the CDR3: TGTGCCAGCAGCTTGACCTATACTACCTACGAGCAGTACTTC.

The chain links TRBV11-2 to TRBJ1-5; D is perhaps TRBD1 (6 bases). The CDR3 contains 17 residues. Germline V gene data show CDR1 as SGHAT and CDR2 as FQNNGV. Between the trimmed V and J ends, which lost 5 bases and 0 bases, there was a span of 17 bases. The chain's CDR3 is CASSRDTGRYSNQPQHF. In DNA, the CDR3 is TGTGCCAGCAGCCGGGACACGGGGAGATATAGCAATCAGCCCCAGCATTTT.

The V and J genes are TRBV6-5 and TRBJ1-6; no definite D call. This CDR3 spans 14 amino acids. Germline V gives CDR1 MNHEY, CDR2 SVGAGI. V shed 10 bases and J shed 7 bases, with 17 bases lying between them. The CDR3 DNA follows: TGTGCCATCTTGATAGAGGAGGGAAATTCACCCCTCCACTTT. Protein sequence: CAILIEEGNSPLHF.

This chain joins TRBV28 and TRBJ2-7; 9 nucleotides line up with TRBD1. The CDR3 spans 15 residues. Germline V CDR1 and CDR2: MDHEN, SYDVKM. J lost 5 bases, V lost 5 bases, and 10 bases had no gene match. As DNA, the CDR3 is TGTGCCAGCAGTCCCCCTCTCACAGGGGGCGACGAGCAGTACTTC. Residues: CASSPPLTGGDEQYF. Complete variable domain (other parts from reference TRBV28 and TRBJ2-7): DVKVTQSSRYLVKRTGEKVFLECVQDMDHENMFWYRQDPGLGLRLIYFSYDVKMKEKGDIPEGYSVSREKKERFSLILESASTNQTSMYLCASSPPLTGGDEQYFGPGTRLTVT.

The table lists this clone with a few counts. The genes are TRBV2 and TRBJ2-7; 9 bases agree with TRBD1. The CDR3 consists of 14 residues. The trim removed 5 bases at V and 6 bases at J, leaving 8 bases unmatched. The germline gives CDR1 SNHLY, CDR2 FYNNEI. The CDR3 sequence is CASSPGTGSLEQYF. The CDR3 nucleotides are TGTGCCAGCAGTCCCGGGACAGGGTCCCTCGAGCAGTACTTC.

The chain links TRBV5-6 to TRBJ1-2, with a possible D match to TRBD1 (6 bases). The CDR3 contains 13 residues. V gave up 0 bases and J gave up 5 bases, with 8 bases separating them. CDR1 and CDR2 (germline): SGHDT, YYEEEE. This CDR3 is CASSLEQGYGYTF. The CDR3 DNA reads TGTGCCAGCAGCTTGGAACAGGGATATGGCTACACCTTC.

V usage is TRBV5-1 and J usage is TRBJ2-2, with no clear D. Germline V lookup: CDR1 SGHRS, CDR2 YFSETQ. The CDR3 covers 13 residues. The V gene lost 6 bases and the J gene lost 5 bases, with 11 bases spanning the gap. The CDR3 here is CASNSGGTGELFF. The DNA for the CDR3 is TGCGCCAGCAATTCAGGTGGAACCGGGGAGCTGTTTTTT.

The chain employs TRBV13 and TRBJ1-6; D might be TRBD1 (5 bases). Per the germline V gene, CDR1 is PRHDT and CDR2 is FYEKMQ (reference sequence). Trimming removed 8 bases from V and 9 bases from J, with 23 bases in between. The CDR3 runs 16 residues. The CDR3 nucleotides read TGTGCCAGCCGAACGCGGTGGGTCCCGGGGGGTTCACCCCTCCACTTT. Translation gives CASRTRWVPGGSPLHF. The entire variable domain, with the rest obtained from reference TRBV13 and TRBJ1-6, is as follows: AAGVIQSPRHLIKEKRETATLKCYPIPRHDTVYWYQQGPGQDPQFLISFYEKMQSDKGSIPDRFSAQQFSDYHSELNMSSLELGDSALYFCASRTRWVPGGSPLHFGNGTRLTVT.

This clone was counted a single time. The chain couples TRBV6-5 to TRBJ1-2; the D gene is possibly TRBD1 (5 bases). CDR1 and CDR2 (germline): MNHEY, SVGAGI. The CDR3 is 13 amino acids. Trimming pared 2 bases from V and 8 bases from J, leaving 12 bases between. The CDR3 nucleotides are TGTGCCAGCAGTTACAAGCAGGGCTTGGGCTACACCTTC. Protein sequence: CASSYKQGLGYTF.

The V call is TRBV5-1, the J call TRBJ1-2; TRBD1 is a possible D gene (5 bases). Germline CDR1 SGHRS, CDR2 YFSETQ. The CDR3 totals 13 residues. Trimming removed 0 bases from V and 8 bases from J, with 11 bases in between. CDR3 bases: TGCGCCAGCAGCTTGGAAACTTCAGGGGGCTACACCTTC. Protein: CASSLETSGGYTF.

The chain employs TRBV25-1 and TRBJ2-7; 8 nucleotides align to TRBD2. The V and J ends lost 8 bases and 2 bases, in that order; junction bases with no gene match: 11. Germline CDR1 reads MGHDK; CDR2 reads SYGVNS. The CDR3 extends over 15 amino acids. Here the CDR3 DNA reads TGTGCCAGCGGACGCGGCAAGCGGGGGACCTACGAGCAGTACTTC. Encoded protein: CASGRGKRGTYEQYF.

The chain uses TRBV30 and TRBJ1-6; D possibly corresponds to TRBD1 (6 bases). The CDR3 spans 14 residues. Germline V gene lookup returns CDR1 GTSNPN and CDR2 SVGIG (reference sequence). The V and J ends lost 1 base and 7 bases respectively, with 11 bases between them. This CDR3 reads CAWSAGQPNSPLHF. The DNA for the CDR3 is TGTGCCTGGAGTGCCGGACAGCCGAATTCACCCCTCCACTTT.

The chain is built from TRBV14 and TRBJ2-3; D uncertain. The CDR3 consists of 17 residues. The germline CDR1 and CDR2 sequences are SGHDN and FVKESK. V lost 4 bases and J 0 bases, leaving 17 bases between the germline ends. Here the CDR3 DNA reads TGTGCCAGCAGCCTTAATTGGGCCCGACCAAGCACAGATACGCAGTATTTT. Its translation: CASSLNWARPSTDTQYF.

This sequence joins TRBV5-1 and TRBJ2-7; 7 positions match TRBD1. CDR1 is SGHRS and CDR2 is YFSETQ in the germline V gene. This CDR3 spans 13 amino acids. The trim removed 3 bases at V and 4 bases at J, leaving 4 bases unmatched. The CDR3 sequence: CASSYGQVYEQYF. Written as DNA, the CDR3 is TGCGCCAGCAGCTACGGACAGGTGTACGAGCAGTACTTC.